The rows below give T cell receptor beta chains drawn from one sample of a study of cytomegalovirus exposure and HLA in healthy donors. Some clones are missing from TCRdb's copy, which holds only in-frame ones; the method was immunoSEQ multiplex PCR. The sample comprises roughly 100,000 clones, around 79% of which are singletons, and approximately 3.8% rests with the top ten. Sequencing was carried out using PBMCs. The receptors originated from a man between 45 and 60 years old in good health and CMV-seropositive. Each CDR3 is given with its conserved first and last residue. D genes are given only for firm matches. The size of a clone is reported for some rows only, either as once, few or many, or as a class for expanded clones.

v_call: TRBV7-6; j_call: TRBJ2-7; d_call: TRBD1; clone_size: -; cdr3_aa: CASSARDSYYEQYF; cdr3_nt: TGTGCCAGCAGCGCTCGGGACAGCTACTACGAGCAGTACTTC
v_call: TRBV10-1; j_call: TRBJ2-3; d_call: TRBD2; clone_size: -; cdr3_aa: CASSGTSGLGADTQYF; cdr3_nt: TGCGCCAGCAGTGGCACTAGCGGGCTGGGCGCAGATACGCAGTATTTT
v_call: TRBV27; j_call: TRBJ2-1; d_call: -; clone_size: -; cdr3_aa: CASSLYYLFPSGDGVHEQFF; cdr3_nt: TGTGCCAGCAGTTTATACTACCTATTCCCTTCGGGGGATGGCGTACATGAGCAGTTCTTC
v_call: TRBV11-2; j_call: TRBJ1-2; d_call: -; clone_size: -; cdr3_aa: CASSLEMQADYGYTF; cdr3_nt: TGTGCCAGCAGCTTAGAGATGCAGGCTGACTATGGCTACACCTTC
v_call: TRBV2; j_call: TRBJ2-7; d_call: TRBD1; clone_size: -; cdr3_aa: CASRTGTGGKYEQYF; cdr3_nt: TGTGCCAGCAGAACCGGGACAGGGGGAAAATACGAGCAGTACTTC
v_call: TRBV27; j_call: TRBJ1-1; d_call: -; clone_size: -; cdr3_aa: CASSPDGWRTEAFF; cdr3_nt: TGTGCCAGCAGTCCAGACGGGTGGAGGACTGAAGCTTTCTTT
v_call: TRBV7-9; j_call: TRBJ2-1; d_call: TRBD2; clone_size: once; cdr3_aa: CASSSNWASGTYNEQFF; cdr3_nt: TGTGCCAGCAGCTCAAACTGGGCTAGCGGGACCTACAATGAGCAGTTCTTC
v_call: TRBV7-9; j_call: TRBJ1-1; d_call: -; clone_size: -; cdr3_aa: CSSSLYGAGLATEAFF; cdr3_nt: TGTTCCAGCAGCCTCTATGGAGCAGGGTTGGCCACTGAAGCTTTCTTT
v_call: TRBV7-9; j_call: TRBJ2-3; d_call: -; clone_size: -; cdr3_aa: CASSLGRATDTQYF; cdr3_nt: TGTGCCAGCAGCTTAGGGAGGGCGACAGATACGCAGTATTTT
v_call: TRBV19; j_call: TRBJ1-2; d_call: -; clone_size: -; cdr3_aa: CATRANYGYTF; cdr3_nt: TGTGCCACCCGAGCTAACTATGGCTACACCTTC
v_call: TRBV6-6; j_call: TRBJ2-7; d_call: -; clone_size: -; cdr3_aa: CASSYAAREHYEQYF; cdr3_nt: TGTGCCAGCAGTTACGCGGCCAGGGAACACTACGAGCAGTACTTC
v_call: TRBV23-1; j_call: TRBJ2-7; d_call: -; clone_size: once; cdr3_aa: CASGRPGSCYEQYF; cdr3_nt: TGCGCCAGCGGCCGCCCCGGGTCCTGCTACGAGCAGTACTTC
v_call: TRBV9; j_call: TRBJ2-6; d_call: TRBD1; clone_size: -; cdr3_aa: CASSLAVGTGFNSGANVLTF; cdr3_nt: TGTGCCAGCAGCCTAGCCGTAGGGACAGGGTTTAACTCTGGGGCCAACGTCCTGACTTTC
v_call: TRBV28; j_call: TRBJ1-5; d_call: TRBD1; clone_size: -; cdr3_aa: CASSIPTGTGNQPQHF; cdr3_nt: TGTGCCAGCAGCATACCGACCGGGACAGGGAATCAGCCCCAGCATTTT
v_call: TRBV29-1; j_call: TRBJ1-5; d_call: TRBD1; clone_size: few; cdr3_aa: CSVGQGVSNQPQHF; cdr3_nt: TGCAGCGTTGGACAGGGGGTTAGCAATCAGCCCCAGCATTTT
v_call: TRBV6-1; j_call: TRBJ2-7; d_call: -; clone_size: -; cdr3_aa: CASSESRRAFNYEQYF; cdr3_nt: TGTGCCAGCAGTGAATCGAGGAGGGCTTTTAATTACGAGCAGTACTTC
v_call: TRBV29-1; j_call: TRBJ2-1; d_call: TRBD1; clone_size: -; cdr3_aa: CSVLPGQPYNEQFF; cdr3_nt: TGCAGCGTTCTACCGGGACAGCCTTACAATGAGCAGTTCTTC
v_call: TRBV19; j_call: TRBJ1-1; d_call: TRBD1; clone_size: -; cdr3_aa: CASSTLTGITEAFF; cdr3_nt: TGTGCCAGTAGTACCTTGACAGGGATCACTGAAGCTTTCTTT
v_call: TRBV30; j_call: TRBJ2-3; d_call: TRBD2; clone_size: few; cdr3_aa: CAWSFTSGRTDTQYF; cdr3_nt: TGTGCCTGGAGTTTCACTAGCGGGAGAACAGATACGCAGTATTTT
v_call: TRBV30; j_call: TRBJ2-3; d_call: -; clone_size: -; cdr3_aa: CAWSPGTPSRLTQYF; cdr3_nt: TGTGCCTGGAGTCCCGGGACTCCATCACGCCTTACGCAGTATTTT
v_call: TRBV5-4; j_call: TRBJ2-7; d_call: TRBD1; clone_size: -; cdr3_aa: CASSIERQGREQYF; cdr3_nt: TGTGCCAGCAGCATCGAAAGACAGGGTCGCGAGCAGTACTTC
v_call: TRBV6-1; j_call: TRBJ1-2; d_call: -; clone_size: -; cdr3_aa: CASSVANGYTF; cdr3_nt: TGTGCCAGCAGTGTAGCTAATGGCTACACCTTC
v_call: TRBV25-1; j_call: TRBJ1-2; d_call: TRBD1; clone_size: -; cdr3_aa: CASSGTGGAQGGYTF; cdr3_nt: TGTGCCAGCAGCGGGACAGGGGGCGCTCAAGGGGGCTACACCTTC
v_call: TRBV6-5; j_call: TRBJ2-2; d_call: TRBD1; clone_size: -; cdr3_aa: CASSSGQGVGTGELFF; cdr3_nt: TGTGCCAGCAGTTCGGGACAGGGGGTAGGCACCGGGGAGCTGTTTTTT
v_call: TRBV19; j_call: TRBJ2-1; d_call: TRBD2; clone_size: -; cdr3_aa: CASSTLGLAEGNEQFF; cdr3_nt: TGTGCCAGTAGTACCTTAGGACTAGCGGAGGGGAATGAGCAGTTCTTC
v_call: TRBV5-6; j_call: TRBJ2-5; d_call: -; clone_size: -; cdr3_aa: CASSFQTGRETQYF; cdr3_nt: TGTGCCAGCAGCTTTCAGACAGGGAGGGAGACCCAGTACTTC
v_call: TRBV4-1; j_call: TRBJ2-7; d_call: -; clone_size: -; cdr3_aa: CASSPSSSFQGYEQYF; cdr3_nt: TGCGCCAGCAGCCCCTCCTCCTCATTTCAGGGCTACGAGCAGTACTTC
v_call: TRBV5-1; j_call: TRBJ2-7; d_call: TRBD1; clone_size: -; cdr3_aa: CASSLNPGQGTNEQYF; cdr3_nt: TGCGCCAGCAGCCTCAATCCGGGACAGGGGACGAACGAGCAGTACTTC
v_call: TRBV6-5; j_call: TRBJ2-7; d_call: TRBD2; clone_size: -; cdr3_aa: CASRRGGEQYF; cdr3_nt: TGTGCCAGCAGGCGGGGGGGCGAGCAGTACTTC
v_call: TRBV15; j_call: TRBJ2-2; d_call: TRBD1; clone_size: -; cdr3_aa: CATSRRGQGYPGELFF; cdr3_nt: TGTGCCACCAGCAGAAGGGGACAGGGTTATCCCGGGGAGCTGTTTTTT